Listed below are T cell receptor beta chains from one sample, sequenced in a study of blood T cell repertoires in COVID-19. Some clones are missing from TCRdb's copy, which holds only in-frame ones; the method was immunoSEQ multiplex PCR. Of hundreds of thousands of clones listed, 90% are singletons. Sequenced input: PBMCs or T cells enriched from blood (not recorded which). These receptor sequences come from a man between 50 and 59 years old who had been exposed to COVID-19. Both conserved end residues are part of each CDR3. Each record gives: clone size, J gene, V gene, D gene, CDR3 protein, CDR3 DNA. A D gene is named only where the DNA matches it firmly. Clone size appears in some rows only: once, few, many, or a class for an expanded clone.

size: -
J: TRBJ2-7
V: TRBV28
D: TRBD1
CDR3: CASMGGDRDPYEQYF
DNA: TGTGCCAGCATGGGAGGGGACAGGGATCCCTACGAGCAGTACTTC

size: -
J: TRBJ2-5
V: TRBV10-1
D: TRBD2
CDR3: CASSELVAGAETQYF
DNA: TGCGCCAGCAGTGAGTTGGTAGCGGGAGCGGAGACCCAGTACTTC

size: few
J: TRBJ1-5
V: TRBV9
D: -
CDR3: CASSVGASNQPQHF
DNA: TGTGCCAGCAGCGTAGGGGCTAGCAATCAGCCCCAGCATTTT

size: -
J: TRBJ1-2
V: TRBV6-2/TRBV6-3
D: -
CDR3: CASSWAGENYGYTF
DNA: TGTGCCAGCAGTTGGGCAGGGGAGAACTATGGCTACACCTTC

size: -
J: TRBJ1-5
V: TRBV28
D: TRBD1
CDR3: CASSTRQGAVQPQHF
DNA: TGTGCCAGCAGTACCCGACAGGGGGCTGTCCAGCCCCAGCATTTT

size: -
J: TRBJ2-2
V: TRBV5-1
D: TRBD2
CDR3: CASSPTSGGAGELFF
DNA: TGCGCCAGCAGCCCAACCAGCGGGGGGGCCGGGGAGCTGTTTTTT

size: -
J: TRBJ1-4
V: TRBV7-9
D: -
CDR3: CASSFGAPRSEKLFF
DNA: TGTGCCAGCAGCTTTGGGGCACCAAGGAGCGAAAAACTGTTTTTT

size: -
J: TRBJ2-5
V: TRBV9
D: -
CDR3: CASSVSPVPQETQYF
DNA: TGTGCCAGCAGCGTATCTCCCGTCCCCCAAGAGACCCAGTACTTC

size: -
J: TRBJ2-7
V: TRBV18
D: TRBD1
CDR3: CASSPLDRGSGQYF
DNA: TGTGCCAGCTCACCCCTAGACAGGGGCAGCGGGCAGTACTTC

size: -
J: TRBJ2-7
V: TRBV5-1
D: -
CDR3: CASSLGRERNYEQYF
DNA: TGCGCCAGCAGCTTAGGCCGGGAGCGTAATTACGAGCAGTACTTC

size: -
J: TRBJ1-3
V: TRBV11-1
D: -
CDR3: CASSPGRGGNTIYF
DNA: TGTGCCAGCAGTCCAGGTCGTGGAGGAAACACCATATATTTT

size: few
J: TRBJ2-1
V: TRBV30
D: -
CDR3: CASSWGLYNEQFF
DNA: TGTGCCTCCTCCTGGGGGCTCTACAATGAGCAGTTCTTC

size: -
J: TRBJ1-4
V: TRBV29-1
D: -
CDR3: CSVLEGKLFF
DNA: TGCAGCGTTTTGGAGGGAAAACTGTTTTTT

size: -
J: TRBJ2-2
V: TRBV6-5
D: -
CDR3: CASSQGSGELFF
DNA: TGTGCCAGCAGCCAGGGATCCGGGGAGCTGTTTTTT

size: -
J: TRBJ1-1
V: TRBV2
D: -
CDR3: CASIPGGNTEAFF
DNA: TGTGCCAGCATCCCGGGAGGAAACACTGAAGCTTTCTTT

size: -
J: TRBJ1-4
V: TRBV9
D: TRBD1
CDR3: CASSVGQGEEKLFF
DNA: TGTGCCAGCAGCGTAGGGCAGGGGGAAGAAAAACTGTTTTTT

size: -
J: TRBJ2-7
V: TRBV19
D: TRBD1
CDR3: CASSLDRVDGEQYF
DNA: TGTGCCAGTAGTTTGGACAGGGTCGATGGCGAGCAGTACTTC

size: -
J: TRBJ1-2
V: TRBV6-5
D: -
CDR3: CASSSGGVDYGYTF
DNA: TGTGCCAGCAGTTCAGGAGGGGTGGACTATGGCTACACCTTC

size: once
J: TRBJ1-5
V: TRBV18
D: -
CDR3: CASSPSRVAEPQHF
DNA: TGTGCCAGCTCACCAAGTAGAGTAGCGGAGCCCCAGCATTTT

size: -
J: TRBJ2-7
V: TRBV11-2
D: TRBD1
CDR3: CASSLDKGANEQYF
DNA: TGTGCCAGCAGCTTAGATAAGGGGGCCAACGAGCAGTACTTC

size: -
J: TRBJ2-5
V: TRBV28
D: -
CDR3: CASSFYRAQKETQYF
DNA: TGTGCCAGCAGTTTTTACAGGGCGCAAAAAGAGACCCAGTACTTC

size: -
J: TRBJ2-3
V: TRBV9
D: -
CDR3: CASSVGPGNTQYF
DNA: TGTGCCAGCAGCGTAGGCCCCGGGAATACGCAGTATTTT

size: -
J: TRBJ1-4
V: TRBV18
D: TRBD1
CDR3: CASSPQITGGPTNEKLFF
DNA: TGTGCCAGCTCGCCACAAATTACAGGGGGCCCAACTAATGAAAAACTGTTTTTT

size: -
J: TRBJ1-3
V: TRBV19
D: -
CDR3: CASSLAAVTGNTIYF
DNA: TGTGCCAGTAGCCTCGCCGCGGTGACTGGAAACACCATATATTTT

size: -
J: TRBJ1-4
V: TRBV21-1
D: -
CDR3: CASKIQGTNEKLFF
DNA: TGTGCCAGCAAGATACAGGGCACTAATGAAAAACTGTTTTTT

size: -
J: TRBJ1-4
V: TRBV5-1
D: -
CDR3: CASSSGAGREKLFF
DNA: TGCGCCAGCAGCTCTGGGGCAGGGCGTGAAAAACTGTTTTTT

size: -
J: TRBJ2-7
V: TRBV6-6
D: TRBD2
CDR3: CASRLGGTYEQYF
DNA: TGTGCCAGCAGACTCGGGGGGACCTACGAGCAGTACTTC

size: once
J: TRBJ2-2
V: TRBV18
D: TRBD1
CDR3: CASSQGQTNTGELFF
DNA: TGTGCCAGCTCACAGGGACAGACGAACACCGGGGAGCTGTTTTTT

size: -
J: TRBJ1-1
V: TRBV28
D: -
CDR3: CASSRDMNTEAFF
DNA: TGTGCCAGCAGTCGAGACATGAACACTGAAGCTTTCTTT

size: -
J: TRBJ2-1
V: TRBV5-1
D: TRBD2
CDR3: CASSLGTSGSSYNEQFF
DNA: TGCGCCAGCAGCTTGGGGACTAGCGGGAGCTCCTACAATGAGCAGTTCTTC

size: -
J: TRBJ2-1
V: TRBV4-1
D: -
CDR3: CASSQTGSVYNEQFF
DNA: TGCGCCAGCAGCCAGACAGGTTCGGTGTACAATGAGCAGTTCTTC

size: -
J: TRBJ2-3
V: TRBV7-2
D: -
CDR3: CASSFFVGADTQYF
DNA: TGTGCCAGCAGCTTCTTTGTAGGAGCGGATACGCAGTATTTT

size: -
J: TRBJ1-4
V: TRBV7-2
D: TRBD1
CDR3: CASSQPDRGNEKLFF
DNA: TGTGCCAGCAGCCAACCGGACAGGGGAAATGAAAAACTGTTTTTT

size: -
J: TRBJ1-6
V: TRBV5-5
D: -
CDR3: CASSIDTNSPLHF
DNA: TGTGCCAGCAGCATAGACACAAATTCACCCCTCCACTTT

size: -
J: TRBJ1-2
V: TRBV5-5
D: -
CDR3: CASSPGLGDYGYTF
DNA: TGTGCCAGCAGCCCGGGACTGGGAGACTATGGCTACACCTTC

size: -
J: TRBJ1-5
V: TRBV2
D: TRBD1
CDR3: CASSRLVGQAYSNQPQHF
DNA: TGTGCCAGCAGCCGACTCGTCGGACAGGCCTATAGCAATCAGCCCCAGCATTTT